One sample yielded the 9 T cell receptor beta chains listed below, sequenced in a study of cytomegalovirus exposure and HLA in healthy donors. The data were produced by immunoSEQ multiplex PCR, yet TCRdb's version contains in-frame clones alone and is incomplete. The data show about 64,000 clones, 85% to 95% seen once. The sample taken for sequencing was PBMCs. The receptors stem from a woman aged 18-29 years in good health and CMV-seropositive.

J is TRBJ2-7 and V is TRBV19, with 12 bases matching TRBD1. CDR3 length equals 15 residues. Germline values: CDR1 LNHDA, CDR2 SQIVND (reference sequence). The J segment lost 3 bases and the V segment lost 3 bases, leaving 3 bases of the junction unmatched. Here the CDR3 reads CASSIGTGGFYEQYF. In nucleotides, the CDR3 is TGTGCCAGTAGTATCGGGACAGGGGGCTTCTACGAGCAGTACTTC.

The rearrangement links TRBV7-6 to TRBJ1-1; no clear D gene. CDR1 is SGHVS, CDR2 FNYEAQ, per germline. The CDR3 totals 14 residues. V lost 1 base and J 1 base, leaving 7 bases between the germline ends. The CDR3 nucleotides are TGTGCCAGCAGCTTAGAGGCAGGGAACACTGAAGCTTTCTTT. It codes for CASSLEAGNTEAFF.

This clone was picked up one time. This sequence joins TRBV5-1 and TRBJ1-1; TRBD1 agrees at 8 bases. Per germline, CDR1 SGHRS and CDR2 YFSETQ. Losses at the gene ends were 3 bases for V and 4 bases for J; bases not matched to a gene: 2. This CDR3 is 13 amino acids long. In DNA, the CDR3 is TGCGCCAGCAGCTCGCAGGGGGCCACTGAAGCTTTCTTT. Residues: CASSSQGATEAFF. Filled out from reference TRBV5-1 and TRBJ1-1, the complete variable domain reads KAGVTQTPRYLIKTRGQQVTLSCSPISGHRSVSWYQQTPGQGLQFLFEYFSETQRNKGNFPGRFSGRQFSNSRSEMNVSTLELGDSALYLCASSSQGATEAFFGQGTRLTVV.

The chain is built from TRBV29-1 and TRBJ2-7, with 10 nucleotides matching TRBD2. The V gene's germline CDR1 is SQVTM and CDR2 ANQGSEA. Trimming cost V 5 bases and J 1 base; bases outside gene matches: 8. This CDR3 has 15 residues. The CDR3 nucleotides read TGCAGCGTTTCAGGCTCTAGCGGGAGTTCCTACGAGCAGTACTTC. It specifies CSVSGSSGSSYEQYF.

The chain couples TRBV6-1 to TRBJ1-1; TRBD1 is a possible D gene (5 bases). V dropped 1 base and J dropped 0 bases, with 15 bases sitting between them. The CDR3 loop spans 17 amino acids. CDR1 and CDR2 (germline): MNHNS, SASEGT. The chain's CDR3 is CASSEDIDDSLNTEAFF. DNA for the CDR3: TGTGCCAGCAGTGAAGATATAGACGACAGCCTGAACACTGAAGCTTTCTTT.

This chain links TRBV9 with TRBJ2-4, with 7 bases matching TRBD2. V was clipped by 4 bases and J by 7 bases; unmatched bases: 14. The CDR3 runs to 16 residues. Per germline, CDR1 SGDLS and CDR2 YYNGEE. CDR3 bases: TGTGCCAGCAGCCCCCCGACTGGCGGGGGACCCAACATTCAGTACTTC. Protein: CASSPPTGGGPNIQYF.

The rearrangement uses TRBV28 and TRBJ2-7; 13 bases are shared with TRBD2. The CDR3 totals 20 residues. Germline V lookup: CDR1 MDHEN, CDR2 SYDVKM. V shed 6 bases, J shed 7 bases, and the junction held 24 bases outside the gene matches. CDR3 loop: CASRKPLGLAGQKSLFEQYF. The CDR3, as DNA: TGTGCCAGCAGGAAACCTCTGGGACTAGCGGGACAGAAAAGCCTATTTGAGCAGTACTTC.

This chain joins TRBV15 and TRBJ1-1, with 8 bases lining up with TRBD1. After removal of 1 base from V and 4 bases from J, the junction contained 8 bases not matched to a gene. Germline V gene data show CDR1 as LNHNV and CDR2 as YYDKDF (reference sequence). The CDR3 length is 16 residues. CDR3 coding DNA: TGTGCCACCAGCAGAGGACAGGGGTTGAGGAGCACTGAAGCTTTCTTT. Translating gives CATSRGQGLRSTEAFF.

CDR3 sequence (DNA): TGCGCCAGCAGCCAAAGACTTGCCAGGGTGAGCTCCTACGAGCAGTACTTC. Encoded protein: CASSQRLARVSSYEQYF. The chain uses TRBV4-1 and TRBJ2-7; tentatively, D is TRBD1 (5 bases). CDR3 length: 17 amino acids. V lost 2 bases, J lost 0 bases, and 17 bases lay in between. Germline lookup yields CDR1 MGHRA and CDR2 YSYEKL.